This T cell receptor (beta chain) comes out of a study of blood T cell repertoires in COVID-19. About the research overall: Sites in the United States, Italy and Spain provided acute and convalescent COVID-19 samples. In each case, the material was cDNA or gDNA derived from T cells, B-cell-depleted T cells, or PBMCs.

Seattle cases were enrolled at active infection and followed longitudinally. Sequencing used immunoSEQ multiplex PCR; TCRdb keeps in-frame clones, though not all of them. This sample has some 230,000 clones, with 86% found just once. The CDR3 sequence is 13 residues long. Looked up from germline, CDR1 is SGDLS and CDR2 is YYNGEE. V lost 2 bases and J 11 bases, leaving 11 bases between the germline ends. This rearrangement joins TRBV9 to TRBJ1-6; D may be TRBD1 (5 bases). The specimen sequenced was peripheral blood. The TCR comes from a woman in her forties or fifties with COVID-19, enrolled during active disease. The CDR3 DNA is TGTGCCAGCAGCGTTGGGGGGGGAACACCCCTCCACTTT. Translating gives CASSVGGGTPLHF.